A single sample is the source of the 13 T cell receptor beta chains below, sequenced in a study of spatial heterogeneity in lung cancer. Study findings and constraints: Mutation counts in tumors were tracked by counts of expanded intratumoral alpha and beta TCRs.

TCRdb re-derived calls from the 5' RACE reads in MiXCR, one entry per CDR3 protein. The data hold about 100,000 distinct CDR3 sequences, with 4.4% observed a single time. Time point in this sample: sample taken at primary tumor resection. Antigens of these TCRs are unknown. The sample was lung tumor tissue, taken at surgery. These receptor sequences come from a male donor with early-stage non-small cell lung cancer.

This clonotype was recorded at least ten times. The V call is TRBV20-1, the J call TRBJ1-1; D possibly corresponds to TRBD1 (5 bases). CDR1 and CDR2 from the germline V gene are DFQATT and SNEGSKA (reference sequence). This CDR3 contains 14 residues. Deletions cut 3 bases from V and 1 base from J, with 12 bases between. DNA of the CDR3: TGCAGTGCTAGGGATGGACAAAGGAACACTGAAGCTTTCTTT. Translated, it gives CSARDGQRNTEAFF.

This clonotype was detected a few times. The J gene is TRBJ2-3, the V gene TRBV2; no clear D. This CDR3 has 15 residues. CDR1 is SNHLY, CDR2 FYNNEI, per germline. The V gene lost 1 base and the J gene lost 2 bases, with 10 bases spanning the gap. As DNA, the CDR3 is TGTGCCAGCAGTGAAGAGGTTAGATTCACAGATACGCAGTATTTT. Its protein is CASSEEVRFTDTQYF.

This clonotype has ten or more counts. The chain is built from TRBV29-1 and TRBJ1-1; D unclear. The V end was cut by 4 bases, the J end by 5 bases, with 11 bases between. CDR3 length: 12 amino acids. CDR1 and CDR2 from the germline V gene are SQVTM and ANQGSEA. The CDR3 nucleotides read TGCAGCGTTGGGAGGCCGGGGACTGAAGCTTTCTTT. Encoded protein: CSVGRPGTEAFF. Drawing the rest from reference TRBV29-1 and TRBJ1-1, the complete variable domain is SAVISQKPSRDICQRGTSLTIQCQVDSQVTMMFWYRQQPGQSLTLIATANQGSEATYESGFVIDKFPISRPNLTFSTLTVSNMSPEDSSIYLCSVGRPGTEAFFGQGTRLTVV.

In its sample, this clonotype was seen many times. This rearrangement joins TRBV7-9 to TRBJ1-4; no clear D. Germline V gene sequence: CDR1 SEHNR, CDR2 FQNEAQ (reference sequence). This CDR3 comprises 14 residues. Trimming shortened V by 6 bases and J by 6 bases, and 14 bases separated the two germline ends. The CDR3 nucleotides read TGTGCCAGCAGGGTCGCGGGCACAGATGAAAAACTGTTTTTT. As protein: CASRVAGTDEKLFF.

The sample holds a few counts of this clonotype. The chain links TRBV29-1 to TRBJ2-1, with a tentative D call TRBD2 (5 bases). CDR1 is SQVTM and CDR2 is ANQGSEA in the germline V gene. This CDR3 has 15 residues. V was clipped by 4 bases and J by 6 bases, with 19 bases between them. The CDR3 loop is CSVAGHHRRVNEQFF. CDR3 nucleotides: TGCAGCGTTGCCGGTCACCACCGGCGGGTCAATGAGCAGTTCTTC.

This clonotype occurred many times. The chain employs TRBV4-1 and TRBJ1-1; D gene ambiguous. Trimming shortened V by 3 bases and J by 5 bases, and 7 bases separated the two germline ends. The germline V gene has CDR1 MGHRA and CDR2 YSYEKL. The length of the CDR3 is 12 residues. CDR3 sequence (DNA): TGCGCCAGCAGCCAGACGAGAACTGAAGCTTTCTTT. Its protein is CASSQTRTEAFF.

This clonotype showed up many times. The V and J genes are TRBV5-1 and TRBJ2-7; 8 positions match TRBD2. Germline CDR1 and CDR2: SGHRS and YFSETQ. This CDR3 has 15 amino acids. The ends lost 2 bases at V and 2 bases at J; junction bases unmatched: 6. CDR3 coding DNA: TGCGCCAGCAGCTTTGCCGGGAGGGTGACCTACGAGCAGTACTTC. This gives the protein CASSFAGRVTYEQYF.

There are many counts of this clonotype. The CDR3, as DNA: TGTGCCAGCAGTTTATCGCAACAGGGAAGCACCGGGGAGCTGTTTTTT. It specifies CASSLSQQGSTGELFF. The chain combines TRBV27 with TRBJ2-2; D may be TRBD1 (6 bases). This CDR3 contains 16 residues. V lost 0 bases to trimming and J lost 4 bases, with 12 bases between them. Germline CDR1 and CDR2: MNHEY and SMNVEV (reference sequence).

In its sample, this clonotype was seen a few times. The genes are TRBV27 and TRBJ1-4; the match to TRBD1 covers 8 bases. The CDR3 loop spans 13 amino acids. CDR1 is MNHEY, CDR2 SMNVEV, per germline (reference sequence). Losses at the gene ends were 3 bases for V and 13 bases for J; bases not matched to a gene: 7. CDR3 DNA sequence: TGTGCCAGCAGTTTCAGACAGGGGATGAGACTGTTTTTT. Translated: CASSFRQGMRLFF.

Many counts were recorded for this clonotype. The V gene is TRBV20-1, the J gene TRBJ2-1; D is perhaps TRBD2 (5 bases). The V end was cut by 4 bases, the J end by 4 bases, with 23 bases between. CDR1 and CDR2 from the germline V gene are DFQATT and SNEGSKA (reference sequence). The length of the CDR3 is 17 residues. The CDR3 loop is CSANTFGGDYFYNEQFF. CDR3 sequence (DNA): TGCAGTGCTAACACCTTCGGAGGAGACTATTTTTACAATGAGCAGTTCTTC.

This clonotype appeared a few times. The chain links TRBV12-3 or TRBV12-4 to TRBJ1-5; D perhaps matches TRBD1 (6 bases). The CDR3 sequence is 15 residues long. The V gene lost 2 bases and the J gene lost 5 bases, with 13 bases spanning the gap. CDR3 sequence reads: CASSLRAGEDQPQHF. CDR3 in DNA: TGTGCCAGCAGTTTAAGGGCAGGGGAGGATCAGCCCCAGCATTTT.

The chain employs TRBV27 and TRBJ1-2; the D gene is possibly TRBD1 (6 bases). The CDR3 is 14 amino acids. Germline V CDR1 and CDR2: MNHEY, SMNVEV (reference sequence). Trimming stripped 5 bases from V and 8 bases from J, with 18 bases between. Here the CDR3 reads CASSTGMEAVGYTF. CDR3 nucleotides: TGTGCCAGCAGTACAGGGATGGAAGCAGTCGGCTACACCTTC.

This clonotype occurred a few times. The V and J genes are TRBV20-1 and TRBJ2-7; TRBD2 matches at 13 bases. Per the germline V gene, CDR1 is DFQATT and CDR2 is SNEGSKA (reference sequence). J was trimmed by 2 bases and V by 6 bases; bases with no gene match: 7. The CDR3 is made up of 15 amino acids. CDR3 loop: CSADGLAGDTYEQYF. The CDR3 bases are TGCAGTGCAGACGGACTAGCGGGAGACACCTACGAGCAGTACTTC.